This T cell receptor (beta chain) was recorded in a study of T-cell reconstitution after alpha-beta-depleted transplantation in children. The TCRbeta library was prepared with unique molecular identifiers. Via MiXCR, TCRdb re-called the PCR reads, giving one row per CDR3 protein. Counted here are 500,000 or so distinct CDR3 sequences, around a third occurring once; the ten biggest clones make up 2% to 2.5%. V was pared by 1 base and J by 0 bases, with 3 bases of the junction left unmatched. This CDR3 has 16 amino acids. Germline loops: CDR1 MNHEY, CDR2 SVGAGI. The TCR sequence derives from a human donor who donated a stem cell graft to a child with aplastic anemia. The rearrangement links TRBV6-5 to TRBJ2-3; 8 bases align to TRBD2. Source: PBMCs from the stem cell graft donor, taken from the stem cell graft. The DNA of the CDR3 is TGTGCCAGCAGTTACTTCGCTAGCGGGAGCACAGATACGCAGTATTTT. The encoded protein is CASSYFASGSTDTQYF.